This entry features one T cell receptor (beta chain) sequence. This record belongs to a study of blood T cell repertoires in COVID-19. In the study overall: The analysed material was cDNA or gDNA that came from T cells, B-cell-depleted T cells, or PBMCs.

Methods used by the authors: By means of reference gene primer amplification, nucleated cell counts were estimated. Sequencing was performed with immunoSEQ multiplex PCR; in TCRdb, only in-frame clones are kept and a portion is missing. V and J calls and clone size are copied from that table; D and trimming were computed from the DNA. The repertoire holds 260,000 or so clones, approximately 89% seen once, with over 1% in the top ten. Participants came from under 30 US areas, aged about 18 to 100 years. Cohort assignment relied on participant-reported clinical history. The CDR3 spans 16 residues. V lost 8 bases to trimming and J lost 3 bases; unmatched junction nucleotides: 14. CDR1 is ENHRY, CDR2 SYGVKD, per germline.

The chain couples TRBV10-3 to TRBJ1-2; 8 bases are shared with TRBD1. Sequences were obtained from PBMCs or T cells enriched from blood (not recorded which). This TCR was recovered from a middle-aged woman with acute COVID-19. The CDR3 bases are TGTGCCATCCGAAGAGCTGGGACAGGTAGTGACTATGGCTACACCTTC. Its protein is CAIRRAGTGSDYGYTF.